The rows below give T cell receptor beta chains drawn from one sample of a study of cytomegalovirus exposure and HLA in healthy donors. Measured with immunoSEQ multiplex PCR; TCRdb has only the in-frame clones, and not every one. The table lists 150,000 to 200,000 clones, 75% to 80% of them singletons, with approximately 2.9% in the top ten. Sequencing input: PBMCs. These receptors were taken from a female donor in good health and CMV-seronegative. Both conserved end residues are part of each CDR3. The D gene is left open where the match is weak. Some rows have no size entry. The others give once, few or many, or a class for an expanded clone.

TRBD1 TRBJ1-5 TRBV28 NA CASRNLDRDQPQHF TGTGCCAGCAGAAATTTAGACAGGGACCAGCCCCAGCATTTT
NA TRBJ2-7 TRBV7-2 once CASSLFAGASYEQYF TGTGCCAGCAGCTTATTTGCGGGGGCCTCCTACGAGCAGTACTTC
TRBD2 TRBJ2-1 TRBV28 NA CASSLRGLAVRSSYNEQFF TGTGCCAGCAGTTTGCGTGGACTAGCGGTTAGAAGCTCCTACAATGAGCAGTTCTTC
TRBD2 TRBJ2-3 TRBV9 few CASSVGNWGGSTDTQYF TGTGCCAGCAGCGTAGGGAATTGGGGGGGGAGCACAGATACGCAGTATTTT
NA TRBJ2-7 TRBV5-1 NA CASSGRGGTYEQYF TGCGCCAGCAGCGGGAGAGGGGGTACCTACGAGCAGTACTTC
NA TRBJ2-2 TRBV19 NA CASSIPGDTGELFF TGTGCCAGTAGTATACCAGGGGACACCGGGGAGCTGTTTTTT
NA TRBJ1-1 TRBV7-9 NA CASSAAGLPNTEAFF TGTGCCAGCAGCGCCGCGGGACTTCCGAACACTGAAGCTTTCTTT
TRBD2 TRBJ2-3 TRBV2 NA CASSDLKAGSQPDTQYF TGTGCCAGCAGTGATCTGAAAGCGGGGAGCCAGCCAGATACGCAGTATTTT
TRBD1 TRBJ2-7 TRBV10-3 NA CAMGTGISYEQYF TGTGCCATGGGGACAGGAATCTCCTACGAGCAGTACTTC
NA TRBJ1-5 TRBV2 NA CASSGGDNQPQHF TGTGCCAGCAGTGGGGGCGACAATCAGCCCCAGCATTTT
NA TRBJ1-5 TRBV6-1 few CASSEGSRMPQHF TGTGCCAGCAGTGAAGGGAGCCGTATGCCCCAGCATTTT
TRBD1 TRBJ1-6 TRBV7-9 NA CASSQGTGSGSPLHF TGTGCCAGCAGCCAGGGGACAGGCTCCGGTTCACCCCTCCACTTT
NA TRBJ1-2 TRBV19 NA CASSPRQQFYGYTF TGTGCCAGTAGTCCACGACAGCAGTTCTATGGCTACACCTTC
NA TRBJ2-5 TRBV9 NA CASSVATTETQYF TGTGCCAGCAGCGTAGCAACTACGGAGACCCAGTACTTC
NA TRBJ2-7 TRBV19 NA CASSISLGYEQYF TGTGCCAGTAGTATCTCGCTAGGTTACGAGCAGTACTTC
NA TRBJ2-3 TRBV18 NA CASSPLGGTQYF TGTGCCAGCTCACCACTGGGGGGTACGCAGTATTTT
TRBD1 TRBJ2-5 TRBV19 NA CASRTTGGDWTQYF TGTGCCAGTAGAACGACAGGGGGAGATTGGACCCAGTACTTC
TRBD2 TRBJ2-3 TRBV7-6 NA CASSLGTSGVSLGTDTQYF TGTGCCAGCAGCTTAGGGACTAGCGGGGTCTCTTTAGGTACAGATACGCAGTATTTT
NA TRBJ2-2 TRBV11-1 NA CASSSTRTGELFF TGTGCCAGCAGCTCCACAAGAACCGGGGAGCTGTTTTTT
TRBD2 TRBJ2-5 TRBV5-1 NA CASSLGSGGRQETQYF TGCGCCAGCAGCTTAGGTAGCGGGGGTCGCCAAGAGACCCAGTACTTC
NA TRBJ1-3 TRBV4-1 NA CASSQPRDTRRGPGNTIYF TGCGCCAGCAGCCAACCCCGGGACACCCGTAGAGGTCCTGGAAACACCATATATTTT
TRBD2 TRBJ2-2 TRBV5-1 NA CASSLLAGTGELFF TGCGCCAGCAGCTTGCTAGCGGGGACCGGGGAGCTGTTTTTT
TRBD2 TRBJ2-3 TRBV7-9 once CSSSFGAGGSTDTQYF TGTTCCAGCAGCTTCGGTGCGGGAGGGTCCACAGATACGCAGTATTTT
NA TRBJ1-5 TRBV9 NA CASSRDSNQPQHF TGTGCCAGTTCGAGGGATAGCAATCAGCCCCAGCATTTT
TRBD1 TRBJ1-3 TRBV5-5 once CASSLPIGRSGGPEGTIYF TGTGCCAGCAGTCTCCCTATTGGACGGTCAGGGGGCCCTGAGGGCACCATATATTTT
NA TRBJ2-7 TRBV6-1 once CASSDQETGPHEQYF TGTGCCAGCAGTGATCAGGAGACAGGACCCCACGAGCAGTACTTC
TRBD2 TRBJ2-3 TRBV27 NA CASSQIPRLAGATDTQYF TGTGCCAGCAGTCAGATCCCCCGACTAGCGGGGGCCACAGATACGCAGTATTTT
NA TRBJ1-1 TRBV5-5 NA CASSLIANTEAFF TGTGCCAGCAGCTTGATAGCGAACACTGAAGCTTTCTTT
NA TRBJ1-6 TRBV27 NA CASSLSSPGLDNSPLHF TGTGCCAGCAGTTTATCGAGCCCAGGGCTCGATAATTCACCCCTCCACTTT
NA TRBJ1-1 TRBV25-1 NA CASSDRGPNTEAFF TGTGCCAGCAGTGACCGCGGGCCGAACACTGAAGCTTTCTTT
TRBD1 TRBJ2-5 TRBV6-5 NA CASSQGPRGETQYF TGTGCCAGCAGCCAGGGACCCAGGGGGGAGACCCAGTACTTC
NA TRBJ1-5 TRBV4-1 NA CASSQDLRGNQPQHF TGCGCCAGCAGCCAAGATCTCAGGGGAAATCAGCCCCAGCATTTT
TRBD2 TRBJ2-1 TRBV6-5 NA CASSYRTAGGHNEQFF TGTGCCAGCAGTTACCGGACGGCGGGGGGCCACAATGAGCAGTTCTTC
NA TRBJ2-2 TRBV28 few CASLRTANTGELFF TGTGCCAGCCTGAGGACAGCTAACACCGGGGAGCTGTTTTTT
NA TRBJ1-2 TRBV30 NA CAWGPVGYTF TGTGCCTGGGGGCCGGTTGGCTACACCTTC
NA TRBJ2-7 TRBV2 NA CASKVPVGRGANYEQYF TGTGCCAGCAAGGTCCCGGTGGGTCGGGGGGCCAACTACGAGCAGTACTTC
NA TRBJ1-2 TRBV28 NA CASSLFRANYGYTF TGTGCCAGCAGTTTATTCCGGGCTAACTATGGCTACACCTTC
TRBD2 TRBJ2-1 TRBV7-6 NA CASSLRLAGGQDEQFF TGTGCCAGCAGCCTAAGACTAGCGGGGGGGCAGGATGAGCAGTTCTTC
TRBD1 TRBJ2-7 TRBV7-8 NA CASSLGGTVGYEQYF TGTGCCAGCAGCTTAGGGGGGACAGTGGGCTACGAGCAGTACTTC
TRBD1 TRBJ1-1 TRBV7-2 NA CASSPATGESTEAFF TGTGCCAGCAGCCCAGCGACAGGGGAGTCCACTGAAGCTTTCTTT
NA TRBJ2-1 TRBV7-8 NA CASSLGGVQREQFF TGTGCCAGCAGCTTGGGGGGAGTACAACGAGAGCAGTTCTTC